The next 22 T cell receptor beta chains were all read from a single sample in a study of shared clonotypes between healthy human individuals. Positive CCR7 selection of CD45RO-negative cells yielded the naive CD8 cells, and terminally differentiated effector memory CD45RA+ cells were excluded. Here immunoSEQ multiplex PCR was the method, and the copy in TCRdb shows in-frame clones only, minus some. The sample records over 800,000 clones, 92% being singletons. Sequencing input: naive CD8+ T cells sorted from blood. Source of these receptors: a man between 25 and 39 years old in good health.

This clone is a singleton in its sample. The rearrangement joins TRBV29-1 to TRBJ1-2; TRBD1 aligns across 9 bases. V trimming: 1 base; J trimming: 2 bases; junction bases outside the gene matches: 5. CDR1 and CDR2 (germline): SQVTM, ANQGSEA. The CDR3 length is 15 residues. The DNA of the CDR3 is TGCAGCGTTGAAGTAACAGGGGGCGAAAACTATGGCTACACCTTC. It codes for CSVEVTGGENYGYTF.

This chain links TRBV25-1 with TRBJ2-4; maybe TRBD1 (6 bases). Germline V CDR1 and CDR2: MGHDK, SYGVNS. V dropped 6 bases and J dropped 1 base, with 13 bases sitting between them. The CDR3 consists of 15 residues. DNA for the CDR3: TGTGCCAGCAGAGGGCAGGGGTTGGCCAAAAACATTCAGTACTTC. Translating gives CASRGQGLAKNIQYF.

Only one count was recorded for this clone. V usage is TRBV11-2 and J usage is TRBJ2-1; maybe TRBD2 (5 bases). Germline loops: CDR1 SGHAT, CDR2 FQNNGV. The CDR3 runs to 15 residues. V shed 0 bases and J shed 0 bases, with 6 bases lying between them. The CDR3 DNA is TGTGCCAGCAGCTTAGATACTAGCTCCTACAATGAGCAGTTCTTC. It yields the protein CASSLDTSSYNEQFF.

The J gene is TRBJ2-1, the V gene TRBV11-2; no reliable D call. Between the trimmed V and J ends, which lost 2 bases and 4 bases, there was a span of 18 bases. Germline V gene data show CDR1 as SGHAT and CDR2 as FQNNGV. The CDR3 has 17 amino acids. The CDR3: CASSLSILVHLYNEQFF. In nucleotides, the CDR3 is TGTGCCAGCAGCTTAAGCATTCTAGTCCATTTGTACAATGAGCAGTTCTTC.

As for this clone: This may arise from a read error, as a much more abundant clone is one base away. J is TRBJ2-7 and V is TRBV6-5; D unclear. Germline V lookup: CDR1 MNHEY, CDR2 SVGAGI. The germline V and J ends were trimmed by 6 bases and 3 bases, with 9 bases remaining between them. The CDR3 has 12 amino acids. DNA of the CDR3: TGTGCCAGCAGCCAGGATAACTACGAGCAGTACTTC. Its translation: CASSQDNYEQYF.

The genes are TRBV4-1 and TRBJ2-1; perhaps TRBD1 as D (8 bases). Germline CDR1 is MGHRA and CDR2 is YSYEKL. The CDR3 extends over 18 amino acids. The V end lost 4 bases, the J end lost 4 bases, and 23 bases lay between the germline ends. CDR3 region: CASSPRITDRGLYNEQFF. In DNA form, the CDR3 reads TGCGCCAGCAGCCCAAGAATAACCGACAGGGGACTATACAATGAGCAGTTCTTC.

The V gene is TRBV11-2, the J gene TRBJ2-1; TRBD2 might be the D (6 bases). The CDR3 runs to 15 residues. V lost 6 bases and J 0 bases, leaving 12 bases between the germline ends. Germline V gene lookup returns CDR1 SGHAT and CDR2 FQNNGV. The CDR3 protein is CASSRGLSSYNEQFF. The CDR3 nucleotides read TGTGCCAGCAGTCGGGGACTGAGCTCCTACAATGAGCAGTTCTTC.

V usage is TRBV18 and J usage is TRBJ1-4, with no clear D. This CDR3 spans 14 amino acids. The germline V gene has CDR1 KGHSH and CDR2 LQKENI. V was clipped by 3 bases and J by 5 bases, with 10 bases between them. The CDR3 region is CASSPEAANEKLFF. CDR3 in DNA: TGTGCCAGCTCACCCGAGGCCGCGAATGAAAAACTGTTTTTT.

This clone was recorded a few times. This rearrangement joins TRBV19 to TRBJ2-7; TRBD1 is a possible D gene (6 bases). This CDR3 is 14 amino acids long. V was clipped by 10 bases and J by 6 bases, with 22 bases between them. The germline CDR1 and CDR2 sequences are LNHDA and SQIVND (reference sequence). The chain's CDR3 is CATQEYRERGEQYF. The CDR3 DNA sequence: TGTGCCACTCAGGAGTACAGGGAGAGGGGCGAGCAGTACTTC.

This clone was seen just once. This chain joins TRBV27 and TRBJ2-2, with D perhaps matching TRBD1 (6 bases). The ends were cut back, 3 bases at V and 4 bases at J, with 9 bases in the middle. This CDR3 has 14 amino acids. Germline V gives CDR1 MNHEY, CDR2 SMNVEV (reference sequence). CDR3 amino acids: CASSFGQLTGELFF. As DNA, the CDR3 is TGTGCCAGCAGTTTTGGACAGCTCACCGGGGAGCTGTTTTTT.

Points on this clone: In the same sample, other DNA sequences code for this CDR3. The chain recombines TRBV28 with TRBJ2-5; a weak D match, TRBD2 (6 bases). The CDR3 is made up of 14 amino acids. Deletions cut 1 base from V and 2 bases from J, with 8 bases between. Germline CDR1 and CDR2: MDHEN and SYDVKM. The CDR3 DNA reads TGTGCCAGCAGTTTATACCGGGGGCAAGAGACCCAGTACTTC. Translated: CASSLYRGQETQYF.

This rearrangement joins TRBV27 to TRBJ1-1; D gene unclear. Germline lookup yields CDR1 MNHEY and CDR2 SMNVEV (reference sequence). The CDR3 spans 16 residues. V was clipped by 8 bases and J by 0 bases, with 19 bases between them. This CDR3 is CASAVYLGFLNTEAFF. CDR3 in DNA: TGTGCCAGCGCGGTCTATTTGGGGTTCCTGAACACTGAAGCTTTCTTT.

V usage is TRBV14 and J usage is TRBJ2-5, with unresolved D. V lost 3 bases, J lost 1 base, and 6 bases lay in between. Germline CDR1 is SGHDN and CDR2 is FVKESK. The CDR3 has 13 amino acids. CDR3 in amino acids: CASSHLAQETQYF. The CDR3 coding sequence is TGTGCCAGCAGCCACCTCGCCCAAGAGACCCAGTACTTC. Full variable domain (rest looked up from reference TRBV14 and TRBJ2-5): EAGVTQFPSHSVIEKGQTVTLRCDPISGHDNLYWYRRVMGKEIKFLLHFVKESKQDESGMPNNRFLAERTGGTYSTLKVQPAELEDSGVYFCASSHLAQETQYFGPGTRLLVL.

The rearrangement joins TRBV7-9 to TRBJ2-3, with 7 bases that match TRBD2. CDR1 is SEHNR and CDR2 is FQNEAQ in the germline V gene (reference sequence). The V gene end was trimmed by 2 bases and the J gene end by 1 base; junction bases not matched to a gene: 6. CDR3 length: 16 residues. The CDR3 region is CASSLYLAGGTDTQYF. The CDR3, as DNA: TGTGCCAGCAGCTTATACCTGGCGGGGGGCACAGATACGCAGTATTTT.

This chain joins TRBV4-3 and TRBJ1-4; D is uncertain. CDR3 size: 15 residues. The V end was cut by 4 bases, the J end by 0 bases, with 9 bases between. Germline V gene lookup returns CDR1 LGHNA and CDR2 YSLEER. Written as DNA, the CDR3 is TGCGCCAGCAGCCCCGGAGTTGCAACTAATGAAAAACTGTTTTTT. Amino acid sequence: CASSPGVATNEKLFF.

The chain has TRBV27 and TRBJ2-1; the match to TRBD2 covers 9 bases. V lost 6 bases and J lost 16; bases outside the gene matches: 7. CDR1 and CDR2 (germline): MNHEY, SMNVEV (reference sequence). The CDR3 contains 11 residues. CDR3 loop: CASRTGTSYFF. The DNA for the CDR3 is TGTGCCAGCAGGACCGGGACTAGCTACTTCTTC.

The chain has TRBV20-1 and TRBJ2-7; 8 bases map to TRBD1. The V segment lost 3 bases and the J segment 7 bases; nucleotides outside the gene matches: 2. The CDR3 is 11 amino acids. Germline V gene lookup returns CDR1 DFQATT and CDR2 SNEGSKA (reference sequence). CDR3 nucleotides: TGCAGTGCTAGTCGGGACAGGGAGCAGTACTTC. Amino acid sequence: CSASRDREQYF.

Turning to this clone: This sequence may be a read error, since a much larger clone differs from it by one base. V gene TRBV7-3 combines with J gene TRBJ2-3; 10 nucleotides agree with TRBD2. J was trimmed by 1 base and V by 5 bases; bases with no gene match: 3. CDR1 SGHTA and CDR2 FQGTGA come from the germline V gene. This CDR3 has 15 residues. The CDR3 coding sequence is TGTGCCAGCAGCGCCGGGACTAGCGGCACAGATACGCAGTATTTT. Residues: CASSAGTSGTDTQYF.

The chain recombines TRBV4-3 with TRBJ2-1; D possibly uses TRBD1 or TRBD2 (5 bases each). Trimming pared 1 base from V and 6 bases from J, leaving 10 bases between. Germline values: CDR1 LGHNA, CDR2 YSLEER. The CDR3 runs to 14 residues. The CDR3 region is CASSQARGFNEQFF. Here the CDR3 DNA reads TGCGCCAGCAGCCAAGCCCGGGGCTTCAATGAGCAGTTCTTC.

The CDR3 sequence: CASSPTGFGFDEQFF. In nucleotides, the CDR3 is TGTGCCAGCTCACCAACGGGTTTCGGGTTCGATGAGCAGTTCTTC. The chain uses TRBV18 and TRBJ2-1; the D is unclear. The V end lost 2 bases, the J end lost 8 bases, and 16 bases lay between the germline ends. The CDR3 is 15 amino acids. The V gene's germline CDR1 is KGHSH and CDR2 LQKENI.

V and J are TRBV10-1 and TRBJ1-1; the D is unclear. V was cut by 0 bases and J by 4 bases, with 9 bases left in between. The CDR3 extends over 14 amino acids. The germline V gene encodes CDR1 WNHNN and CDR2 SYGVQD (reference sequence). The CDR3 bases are TGCGCCAGCAGTGAGTCGGCCATCTCCACTGAAGCTTTCTTT. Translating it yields CASSESAISTEAFF.

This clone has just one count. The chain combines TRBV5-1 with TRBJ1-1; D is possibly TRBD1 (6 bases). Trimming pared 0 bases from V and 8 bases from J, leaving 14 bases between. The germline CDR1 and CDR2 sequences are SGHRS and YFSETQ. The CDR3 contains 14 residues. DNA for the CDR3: TGCGCCAGCAGCTTGGAGGTTTGGGGGCCAGAAGCTTTCTTT. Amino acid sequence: CASSLEVWGPEAFF.